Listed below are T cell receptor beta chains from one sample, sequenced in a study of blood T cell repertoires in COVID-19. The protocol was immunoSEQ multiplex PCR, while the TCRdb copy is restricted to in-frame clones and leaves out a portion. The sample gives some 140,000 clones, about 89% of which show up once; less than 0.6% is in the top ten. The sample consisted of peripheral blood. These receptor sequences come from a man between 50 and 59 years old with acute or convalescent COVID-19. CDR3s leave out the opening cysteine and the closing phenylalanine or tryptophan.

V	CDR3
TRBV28	ASRDRDNSPLH
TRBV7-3	ASSLIPRASGGSTDTQY
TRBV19	ASSITGQNIQY
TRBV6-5	ASSSTGGGGKTQY
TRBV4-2	ASSQVPHSNTGELF
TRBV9	ASSPYGQGDTEAF
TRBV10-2	ASSESTAGNTIY
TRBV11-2	ASSPQTGAGTEAF
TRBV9	ASSVDQNSQPQH
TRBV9	ASSASLTGELF
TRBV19	ASSKGGLDVEQF
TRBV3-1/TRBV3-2	ASSDRVGLTDTQY
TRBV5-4	ASSSPGSGREYEQY
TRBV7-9	ASSLSRGLYNEQF
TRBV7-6	ASSLGTGENQPQH
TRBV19	ASRMGGNEKLF
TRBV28	ASKIQGLVTDTQY
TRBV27	ASSNRGMYGYT
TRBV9	ASSPAGVRYEQY
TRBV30	AWSVRGAKGYT
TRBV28	ASSLPGLNSEAF
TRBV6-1	ASSDGVGAGSHEQY
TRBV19	ASSTPDRAIYGYT
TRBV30	AWTRQGANGYT
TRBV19	ASSIVAGGDYGYT
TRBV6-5	ASSYLEGTVNEKLF
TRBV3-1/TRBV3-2	ASSARGNTEAF
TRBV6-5	ASSTGGRYYGYT
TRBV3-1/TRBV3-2	ASSQEVTSGSYEQF
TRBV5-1	ASSWRDSMNTEAF
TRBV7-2	ASSLGPGGTDTQY
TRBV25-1	ASRRGEDPYEQY
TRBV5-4	ASSSDRDRGFYGYT
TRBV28	ASNTGGSTDTQY
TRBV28	ASSPLAPSYNEQF
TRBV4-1	ASSRDRPSAGGYT
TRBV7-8	ASSLAGGVGEKLF
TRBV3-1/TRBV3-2	ASSQDVQQETQY
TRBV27	ASSFLDSLGWSPLH
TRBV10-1	ASSESGIQNRYNEQF
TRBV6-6	ASSYTTGAYEAF
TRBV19	ASSTMDRADTIY
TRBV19	ASRRGGDPSSYNSPLH
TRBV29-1	SALRDSYNEQF
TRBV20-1	SAKSADTQY
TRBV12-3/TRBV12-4	ASSATGTEAF
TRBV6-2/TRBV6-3	ASSYSAVEETQY
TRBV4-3	ASSLGGQGPYGYT
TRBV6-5	AINEGATNEKLF
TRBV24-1	ATSDFTSQF